A single sample is the source of the 20 T cell receptor beta chains below, sequenced in a study of CD8+CD57+ T cells in acquired aplastic anemia. All sequencing subjects had displayed CD8+CD57+ cell expansion on flow cytometry. CDR3 and TCR beta VDJ profiling relied on a genomic DNA template. MiXCR, run by TCRdb on the reads, gives a single entry per CDR3 protein. This table holds 160,000 or so distinct CDR3 sequences, 71% found once. Sequencing was performed on sorted CD4+, CD8+, or CD8+CD57+ T cells (not recorded which) from PBMCs. Receptor source: a human donor with aplastic anemia.

The V call is TRBV2, the J call TRBJ1-5; 11 positions agree with TRBD1. The CDR3 runs 16 residues. Germline trimming cut 6 bases from V and 7 bases from J; bases unmatched to any gene: 11. Germline CDR1 and CDR2: SNHLY and FYNNEI. This CDR3 reads CASRPGQGARGQPQHF. The CDR3 nucleotides read TGTGCCAGCAGACCTGGACAGGGGGCGCGGGGGCAGCCCCAGCATTTT. Based on the CDR3 plus reference TRBV2 and TRBJ1-5, the full variable domain is EPEVTQTPSHQVTQMGQEVILRCVPISNHLYFYWYRQILGQKVEFLVSFYNNEISEKSEIFDDQFSVERPDGSNFTLKIRSTKLEDSAMYFCASRPGQGARGQPQHFGDGTRLSIL.

The V gene is TRBV6-6, the J gene TRBJ1-5; D is ambiguous. The CDR3 has 12 amino acids. Germline lookup yields CDR1 MNHNY and CDR2 SVGAGI (reference sequence). The germline V and J ends were trimmed by 5 bases and 5 bases, with 7 bases remaining between them. For the CDR3, the DNA is TGTGCCAGCAGTGACCTCTATCAGCCCCAGCATTTT. Translated, it gives CASSDLYQPQHF.

The chain recombines TRBV7-8 with TRBJ2-6, with no clear D. The CDR3 extends over 13 amino acids. Trimming removed 5 bases at V and 4 bases at J, with 6 bases between. Germline V CDR1 and CDR2: SGHVS, FQNEAQ. The CDR3 loop is CASSPPGANVLTF. The CDR3 DNA sequence: TGTGCCAGCAGCCCCCCCGGGGCCAACGTCCTGACTTTC.

CDR3 DNA sequence: TGTGCCAGCAGCCGCCAGGGGGCAAGCACAGATACGCAGTATTTT. It codes for CASSRQGASTDTQYF. The chain couples TRBV7-9 to TRBJ2-3, with 8 bases identical to TRBD1. The V gene's germline CDR1 is SEHNR and CDR2 FQNEAQ (reference sequence). Germline trimming cut 5 bases from V and 0 bases from J; bases unmatched to any gene: 4. CDR3 length: 15 amino acids.

The CDR3 reads CASSWTSGGDEQYF. CDR3 nucleotide sequence: TGTGCCAGCAGCTGGACTAGCGGGGGGGACGAGCAGTACTTC. The chain combines TRBV7-8 with TRBJ2-7; 15 bases map to TRBD2. V gave up 4 bases and J gave up 5 bases; unmatched junction bases: 0. This CDR3 region has 14 residues. The V gene's germline CDR1 is SGHVS and CDR2 FQNEAQ.

V gene TRBV24-1 combines with J gene TRBJ2-7; D possibly matches TRBD1 or TRBD2 (7 bases each). The CDR3 is 16 residues long. Trimming took off 4 bases at V and 6 bases at J, with 21 bases between the two ends. Germline CDR1 KGHDR, CDR2 SFDVKD. The CDR3 nucleotides read TGTGCCACCAGTGACCCCTCTGACAGGGAGGGGATCGAGCAGTACTTC. It translates to CATSDPSDREGIEQYF.

This sequence joins TRBV19 and TRBJ1-1, with D hard to call. Trimming cost V 6 bases and J 2 bases, with 10 bases left between them. CDR1 is LNHDA and CDR2 is SQIVND in the germline V gene (reference sequence). The CDR3 covers 13 residues. The CDR3 loop reads CASRPDGNTEAFF. The CDR3 bases are TGTGCCAGTAGACCGGACGGTAACACTGAAGCTTTCTTT.

This clonotype appeared once. In nucleotides, the CDR3 is TGTGCCAGCACTATGGTGGTTGGGGGGGTCAATCAGCCCCAGCATTTT. The encoded protein is CASTMVVGGVNQPQHF. The rearrangement uses TRBV12-5 and TRBJ1-5, with a weak D call TRBD1 (5 bases). The germline V gene encodes CDR1 LGHNT and CDR2 FRNRAP. This CDR3 has 16 residues.

The V call is TRBV5-1, the J call TRBJ2-4, with TRBD1 matching 10 bases. J lost 4 bases, V lost 4 bases, and 5 bases had no gene match. Germline CDR1 SGHRS, CDR2 YFSETQ. This CDR3 has 15 residues. The CDR3 nucleotides read TGCGCCAGCAGCCTTCCGGGACAGGGGAAAAACATTCAGTACTTC. Amino acids: CASSLPGQGKNIQYF.

This chain connects TRBV9 to TRBJ2-1; either TRBD1 or TRBD2 may fit D (6 bases each). The ends were cut back, 3 bases at V and 6 bases at J, with 13 bases in the middle. Germline V lookup: CDR1 SGDLS, CDR2 YYNGEE. The CDR3 has 14 residues. Here the CDR3 reads CASSAGAGINEQFF. The CDR3 coding sequence is TGTGCCAGCAGCGCGGGGGCAGGGATCAATGAGCAGTTCTTC.

In its sample, this clonotype was seen a few times. At one end, the junction sequence differs from germline, possibly due to a read error. The rearrangement joins TRBV7-2 to TRBJ2-7, with D tentatively TRBD1 (8 bases). Germline-derived CDR1 and CDR2 are SGHTA and FQGNSA. CDR3 length equals 15 residues. CDR3 coding DNA: TGTGCTAGCAGCCCAGGACAGGGAGGGCCTTACGAGCAGTACTTC. This encodes CASSPGQGGPYEQYF. Complete variable domain (other parts from reference TRBV7-2 and TRBJ2-7): GAGVSQSPSNKVTEKGKDVELRCDPISGHTALYWYRQSLGQGLEFLIYFQGNSAPDKSGLPSDRFSAERTGGSVSTLTIQRTQQEDSAVYLCASSPGQGGPYEQYFGPGTRLTVT.

This chain uses TRBV15 with TRBJ1-5; possibly TRBD1 for D (5 bases). V shed 5 bases and J shed 6 bases, with 14 bases lying between them. The CDR3 consists of 14 residues. Germline V gene data show CDR1 as LNHNV and CDR2 as YYDKDF (reference sequence). CDR3 sequence reads: CATSGGGGRQPQHF. In DNA, the CDR3 is TGTGCCACCAGCGGGGGAGGCGGCCGTCAGCCCCAGCATTTT.

J is TRBJ2-3 and V is TRBV7-6; no clear D gene. Germline assignment: CDR1 SGHVS and CDR2 FNYEAQ. The CDR3 is 12 amino acids. Between the trimmed V and J ends, which lost 3 bases and 5 bases, there was a span of 6 bases. This chain's CDR3 is CASSFWRDTQYF. CDR3 DNA: TGTGCCAGCAGCTTCTGGCGAGATACGCAGTATTTT.

The genes are TRBV6-4 and TRBJ2-3; a possible D gene is TRBD2 (6 bases). This CDR3 is 14 amino acids long. Germline V lookup: CDR1 MRHNA, CDR2 SNTAGT. Deletions cut 4 bases from V and 1 base from J, with 9 bases between. This CDR3 is CASSGRGGTDTQYF. The CDR3 DNA follows: TGTGCCAGCAGTGGGCGGGGAGGCACAGATACGCAGTATTTT.

This chain uses TRBV5-1 with TRBJ2-3, with D uncertain. Germline V lookup: CDR1 SGHRS, CDR2 YFSETQ. The V gene lost 5 bases and the J gene lost 6 bases, with 10 bases spanning the gap. The CDR3 is 12 residues long. CDR3 protein: CASSESWDTQYF. For the CDR3, the DNA is TGCGCCAGCAGTGAGTCATGGGATACGCAGTATTTT.

The chain carries TRBV10-3 and TRBJ2-5, with 9 bases identical to TRBD1. The germline gives CDR1 ENHRY, CDR2 SYGVKD. The length of the CDR3 is 15 residues. J gave up 5 bases and V 4 bases, and 8 bases lay outside the gene matches. The CDR3 nucleotides are TGTGCCATCAGTGTGGGGACAGGGCCGAGGGAGACCCAGTACTTC. This sequence encodes CAISVGTGPRETQYF.

This chain uses TRBV25-1 with TRBJ2-7; D is perhaps TRBD1 (5 bases). Germline assignment: CDR1 MGHDK and CDR2 SYGVNS. The CDR3 is 13 amino acids. V was shortened by 6 bases and J by 2 bases, with 11 bases between the two germline ends. CDR3 region: CASSQGLPYEQYF. CDR3 in DNA: TGTGCCAGCAGCCAGGGTCTCCCCTACGAGCAGTACTTC.

The genes are TRBV24-1 and TRBJ2-1; 9 positions agree with TRBD1. CDR3 size: 14 residues. V dropped 5 bases and J dropped 7; count of bases not matched to a gene: 5. Germline CDR1 is KGHDR and CDR2 is SFDVKD. In nucleotides, the CDR3 is TGTGCCACCAGTGGGGACAGGGAGGCGAATGAGCAGTTCTTC. Residues: CATSGDREANEQFF.

The chain is built from TRBV10-3 and TRBJ2-7; a possible D gene is TRBD2 (6 bases). CDR3 length: 12 residues. Germline V gene lookup returns CDR1 ENHRY and CDR2 SYGVKD. Trimming cost V 6 bases and J 9 bases, with 15 bases left between them. CDR3: CAISGSGEGQYF. The CDR3 coding sequence is TGTGCCATCAGCGGGTCGGGGGAAGGGCAGTACTTC.

The rearrangement joins TRBV19 to TRBJ1-6; D perhaps matches TRBD1 (5 bases). The CDR3 is 15 residues long. The ends were cut back, 7 bases at V and 10 bases at J, with 20 bases in the middle. Germline V gives CDR1 LNHDA, CDR2 SQIVND (reference sequence). Here the CDR3 reads CASTALGVFGSPLHF. In DNA form, the CDR3 reads TGTGCCAGTACCGCCCTAGGGGTTTTCGGCTCACCCCTCCACTTT.